A single sample gave rise to the 32 T cell receptor beta chains below, sequenced in a study of memory CD8 T cells in hepatitis C reinfection. TCRdb's copy holds only in-frame clones and misses some; the assay was immunoSEQ multiplex PCR. The data contain 46,000 or so clones, roughly 87% of them singletons. Time point: late/post reinfection, 12 to 24 weeks after detection. No in vitro expansion preceded TCR sequencing of the sorted cells. Sequencing was done on a sample of naive CD8+ T cells sorted from blood. The receptors were sampled from a man between 18 and 29 years old with hepatitis C virus infection.

The genes are TRBV2 and TRBJ1-2; weak D call: TRBD1 (6 bases). The CDR3 is 11 amino acids. Germline V lookup: CDR1 SNHLY, CDR2 FYNNEI. V was pared by 9 bases and J by 7 bases, with 12 bases between. The CDR3 protein is CARDPGVGYTF. As DNA, the CDR3 is TGTGCCAGGGATCCAGGGGTTGGCTACACCTTC. Full variable domain (rest looked up from reference TRBV2 and TRBJ1-2): EPEVTQTPSHQVTQMGQEVILRCVPISNHLYFYWYRQILGQKVEFLVSFYNNEISEKSEIFDDQFSVERPDGSNFTLKIRSTKLEDSAMYFCARDPGVGYTFGSGTRLTVV.

The rearrangement links TRBV25-1 to TRBJ2-2; 12 bases match TRBD2. The CDR3 consists of 16 residues. The V gene end was trimmed by 7 bases and the J gene end by 0 bases; junction bases not matched to a gene: 3. Germline CDR1 and CDR2: MGHDK and SYGVNS. CDR3 sequence reads: CASKGLAGPNTGELFF. CDR3 nucleotides: TGTGCCAGCAAAGGACTAGCGGGACCGAACACCGGGGAGCTGTTTTTT.

The chain is built from TRBV9 and TRBJ2-3, with D perhaps matching TRBD2 (7 bases). The length of the CDR3 is 17 residues. Germline-derived CDR1 and CDR2 are SGDLS and YYNGEE. V lost 3 bases to trimming and J lost 0 bases, with 17 bases between them. The CDR3 DNA is TGTGCCAGCAGCGCTTGGGGGGGGGCGGGAAGCACAGATACGCAGTATTTT. This encodes CASSAWGGAGSTDTQYF.

The gene calls are TRBV11-2 and TRBJ2-1; D remains unclear. This CDR3 has 16 residues. V lost 1 base and J lost 0, with 10 bases in between. From germline, CDR1 is SGHAT and CDR2 FQNNGV. The CDR3 loop reads CASSLVSASSYNEQFF. For the CDR3, the DNA is TGTGCCAGCAGCTTAGTAAGTGCCAGCTCCTACAATGAGCAGTTCTTC.

V gene TRBV5-8 combines with J gene TRBJ1-2, with 11 nucleotides matching TRBD1. The J segment lost 0 bases and the V segment lost 1 base, leaving 5 bases of the junction unmatched. This CDR3 has 17 residues. From germline, CDR1 is SGHTS and CDR2 YDEGEE. This CDR3 is CASSLTPGQGANYGYTF. DNA of the CDR3: TGTGCCAGCAGCTTGACACCGGGACAGGGGGCTAACTATGGCTACACCTTC.

The chain links TRBV7-9 to TRBJ2-1; 9 bases agree with TRBD1. This CDR3 is built from 15 residues. From germline, CDR1 is SEHNR and CDR2 FQNEAQ (reference sequence). Germline trimming cut 5 bases from V and 8 bases from J; bases unmatched to any gene: 10. The CDR3 loop is CASSLYRDRDYEQFF. Written as DNA, the CDR3 is TGTGCCAGCAGCCTATACCGGGACAGGGACTATGAGCAGTTCTTC.

The J gene is TRBJ1-6, the V gene TRBV5-4; 7 bases align to TRBD1. Germline trimming cut 7 bases from V and 10 bases from J; bases unmatched to any gene: 8. The CDR3 extends over 13 amino acids. Germline CDR1 SGHNT, CDR2 YYREEE (reference sequence). Written as DNA, the CDR3 is TGTGCCAGCCAACGGGACAGTTTGTCACCCCTCCACTTT. It specifies CASQRDSLSPLHF. The complete variable domain, with remaining parts taken from reference TRBV5-4 and TRBJ1-6, reads ETGVTQSPTHLIKTRGQQVTLRCSSQSGHNTVSWYQQALGQGPQFIFQYYREEENGRGNFPPRFSGLQFPNYSSELNVNALELDDSALYLCASQRDSLSPLHFGNGTRLTVT.

V usage is TRBV19 and J usage is TRBJ2-5; the match to TRBD2 covers 10 bases. With the DNA end fitting TRBJ2-7 better, the J assignment may be wrong. The CDR3 length is 15 residues. In germline, CDR1 is LNHDA, CDR2 SQIVND (reference sequence). Written as DNA, the CDR3 is TGTGCCAGTAGTTGGGCTAGCGGGAGCTCCTACGAGCAGTACTTC. Residues: CASSWASGSSYEQYF.

V gene TRBV19 combines with J gene TRBJ2-2; D remains unclear. V gave up 2 bases and J gave up 2 bases, with 3 bases separating them. Germline CDR1 reads LNHDA; CDR2 reads SQIVND (reference sequence). The CDR3 is 13 residues long. CDR3 amino acids: CASSITNTGELFF. The DNA of the CDR3 is TGTGCCAGTAGTATAACTAACACCGGGGAGCTGTTTTTT.

The chain recombines TRBV7-2 with TRBJ2-1, with D tentatively TRBD2 (6 bases). Germline-derived CDR1 and CDR2 are SGHTA and FQGNSA. This CDR3 comprises 15 residues. Trimming cost V 7 bases and J 8 bases, with 21 bases left between them. CDR3 in amino acids: CASTLLAESLDEQFF. CDR3 nucleotide sequence: TGTGCCAGCACCCTCTTAGCGGAATCCTTGGATGAGCAGTTCTTC.

The chain combines TRBV7-9 with TRBJ2-3, with a weak D call TRBD2 (6 bases). Deletions cut 2 bases from V and 3 bases from J, with 21 bases between. CDR3 length equals 18 residues. CDR1 is SEHNR and CDR2 is FQNEAQ in the germline V gene (reference sequence). CDR3 DNA: TGTGCCAGCAGCTTATACCAGGGAGGTGCTGCTGAGACAGATACGCAGTATTTT. Its protein is CASSLYQGGAAETDTQYF.

The chain combines TRBV19 with TRBJ2-3; 12 bases map to TRBD2. This CDR3 is built from 14 residues. V shed 9 bases, J shed 5 bases, and the junction held 6 bases outside the gene matches. From germline, CDR1 is LNHDA and CDR2 SQIVND (reference sequence). The CDR3 here is CASHSLAGGDTQYF. The CDR3 nucleotides read TGTGCCAGCCATTCACTAGCGGGGGGAGATACGCAGTATTTT.

V gene TRBV7-9 combines with J gene TRBJ1-1, with D hard to call. V lost 5 bases and J 2 bases, leaving 12 bases between the germline ends. This CDR3 has 14 residues. Germline V gene sequence: CDR1 SEHNR, CDR2 FQNEAQ (reference sequence). CDR3 in amino acids: CASSRGFVNTEAFF. The CDR3 DNA follows: TGTGCCAGCAGCCGAGGTTTCGTCAACACTGAAGCTTTCTTT.

This chain links TRBV2 with TRBJ2-5; 9 bases are a match to TRBD2. The CDR3 is 15 residues long. The V and J ends lost 3 bases and 0 bases, in that order; junction bases with no gene match: 2. The V gene's germline CDR1 is SNHLY and CDR2 FYNNEI. The CDR3 protein is CASSELAGNQETQYF. Here the CDR3 DNA reads TGTGCCAGCAGTGAGCTAGCGGGGAACCAAGAGACCCAGTACTTC.

This chain uses TRBV4-1 with TRBJ2-2; D might be TRBD1 (5 bases). The CDR3 is 12 amino acids. CDR1 is MGHRA and CDR2 is YSYEKL in the germline V gene. Trimming stripped 9 bases from V and 7 bases from J, with 12 bases between. In nucleotides, the CDR3 is TGCGCCAGTCTCAGGGATAACGGGGAGCTGTTTTTT. Protein sequence: CASLRDNGELFF.

J is TRBJ1-2 and V is TRBV28, with 9 bases matching TRBD1. The V gene end was trimmed by 6 bases and the J gene end by 7 bases; junction bases not matched to a gene: 6. The germline gives CDR1 MDHEN, CDR2 SYDVKM. There are 13 residues in the CDR3. CDR3 amino acids: CASSPQGAAGYTF. Written as DNA, the CDR3 is TGTGCCAGCAGCCCACAGGGGGCGGCTGGCTACACCTTC.

The V and J genes are TRBV5-6 and TRBJ2-7; perhaps TRBD2 as D (6 bases). The germline CDR1 and CDR2 sequences are SGHDT and YYEEEE. The CDR3 has 17 residues. The V and J ends lost 2 bases and 2 bases respectively, with 20 bases between them. The CDR3 protein is CASSLGVGDSAAYEQYF. The CDR3 nucleotides are TGTGCCAGCAGCTTAGGCGTGGGGGACTCCGCGGCCTACGAGCAGTACTTC.

The genes are TRBV19 and TRBJ2-1; 14 bases fit TRBD2. CDR3 length: 15 residues. Germline CDR1 reads LNHDA; CDR2 reads SQIVND (reference sequence). V shed 1 base and J 8 bases; nucleotides not matched to a gene: 1. Written as DNA, the CDR3 is TGTGCCAGTAGTATAGGACTAGCGGGAGGGCATGAGCAGTTCTTC. Translated, it gives CASSIGLAGGHEQFF.

This clone has only one observation. This rearrangement joins TRBV4-1 to TRBJ2-2, with a weak D call TRBD1 (6 bases). With 2 bases removed from V and 2 bases from J, the gap between germline ends came to 12 bases. This CDR3 spans 16 amino acids. Per germline, CDR1 MGHRA and CDR2 YSYEKL. The CDR3 DNA reads as TGCGCCAGCAGCCAACACGCAGGGACAAACACCGGGGAGCTGTTTTTT. Translation: CASSQHAGTNTGELFF.

The rearrangement joins TRBV23-1 to TRBJ1-5; D perhaps matches TRBD1 (6 bases). TRBV23-1 is flagged as an ORF with uncertain function. The CDR3 spans 17 residues. The ends were cut back, 0 bases at V and 5 bases at J, with 17 bases in the middle. CDR3 nucleotide sequence: TGCGCCAGCAGTCAATCAGTTAAATGGGCAGGGGATCAGCCCCAGCATTTT. It yields the protein CASSQSVKWAGDQPQHF.

The chain links TRBV19 to TRBJ2-2; 7 positions agree with TRBD1. Germline CDR1 reads LNHDA; CDR2 reads SQIVND (reference sequence). V lost 7 bases to trimming and J lost 6 bases; unmatched junction nucleotides: 5. The CDR3 runs 13 residues. The CDR3 sequence: CASNRQGPGELFF. The CDR3 bases are TGTGCCAGTAACCGACAGGGCCCCGGGGAGCTGTTTTTT.

The rearrangement uses TRBV19 and TRBJ1-1; 8 bases are shared with TRBD1. The V segment lost 6 bases and the J segment 5 bases; nucleotides outside the gene matches: 8. This CDR3 has 14 residues. The germline gives CDR1 LNHDA, CDR2 SQIVND (reference sequence). CDR3: CASRNLGQDTEAFF. The CDR3 nucleotides read TGTGCCAGTAGAAACCTGGGACAGGATACTGAAGCTTTCTTT.

The chain carries TRBV19 and TRBJ2-5, with D perhaps TRBD1 (6 bases). The CDR3 contains 14 residues. V was trimmed by 5 bases and J by 2 bases, leaving 12 bases between them. CDR1 and CDR2 (germline): LNHDA, SQIVND (reference sequence). The chain's CDR3 is CASSQGQLQETQYF. The CDR3 coding sequence is TGTGCCAGTAGTCAAGGACAGCTTCAAGAGACCCAGTACTTC.

CDR3 DNA sequence: TGTGCCAGCAGCCGCGGCGGGATAAGCACAGATACGCAGTATTTT. This codes for CASSRGGISTDTQYF. The chain recombines TRBV14 with TRBJ2-3; TRBD2 is a possible D gene (6 bases). Germline lookup yields CDR1 SGHDN and CDR2 FVKESK. The CDR3 has 15 amino acids. V was shortened by 4 bases and J by 0 bases, with 11 bases between the two germline ends.

The rearrangement links TRBV5-4 to TRBJ2-5, with TRBD2 identical over 9 bases. The CDR3 covers 16 residues. CDR1 is SGHNT and CDR2 is YYREEE in the germline V gene (reference sequence). J was trimmed by 0 bases and V by 0 bases; bases with no gene match: 3. For the CDR3, the DNA is TGTGCCAGCAGCTTGGCGGTAGCGGGGGACCAAGAGACCCAGTACTTC. Translation gives CASSLAVAGDQETQYF.

This clone occurred a few times. The chain couples TRBV28 to TRBJ2-5; the D gene is possibly TRBD2 (5 bases). Germline lookup yields CDR1 MDHEN and CDR2 SYDVKM. The CDR3 has 13 residues. Trimming took 6 bases from V and 2 from J, leaving 10 bases between them. CDR3 sequence (DNA): TGTGCCAGCAGCAGAGGGATACAAGAGACCCAGTACTTC. This codes for CASSRGIQETQYF.

The chain links TRBV11-2 to TRBJ2-1; D is undetermined. Looked up from germline, CDR1 is SGHAT and CDR2 is FQNNGV. CDR3 size: 13 residues. The V and J ends lost 3 bases and 8 bases respectively, with 11 bases between them. The CDR3 DNA follows: TGTGCCAGCAGCTTGGCTAGTTTATATGAGCAGTTCTTC. Its translation: CASSLASLYEQFF.

The rearrangement joins TRBV2 to TRBJ2-3, with 10 bases fitting TRBD2. This CDR3 is 16 amino acids long. V was clipped by 6 bases and J by 0 bases; unmatched bases: 6. The germline gives CDR1 SNHLY, CDR2 FYNNEI. This CDR3 reads CASSITSGVSTDTQYF. The DNA of the CDR3 is TGTGCCAGCAGCATTACTAGCGGGGTTAGCACAGATACGCAGTATTTT.

The CDR3 sequence: CASSQTGGRNQPQHF. The DNA for the CDR3 is TGCGCCAGCAGCCAGACAGGGGGTAGGAATCAGCCCCAGCATTTT. The rearrangement uses TRBV4-1 and TRBJ1-5; TRBD1 matches 9 bases. Per the germline V gene, CDR1 is MGHRA and CDR2 is YSYEKL. The length of the CDR3 is 15 residues. V shed 3 bases and J 4 bases; nucleotides not matched to a gene: 4.

This chain uses TRBV29-1 with TRBJ1-2, with 7 bases that match TRBD1. The V gene's germline CDR1 is SQVTM and CDR2 ANQGSEA. This CDR3 comprises 16 residues. With V trimmed by 3 bases and J by 3 bases, 13 bases remained unmatched. CDR3 protein: CSVDSGRGEGDYGYTF. In DNA form, the CDR3 reads TGCAGCGTTGATTCGGGCAGGGGGGAAGGTGACTATGGCTACACCTTC.

The chain uses TRBV7-9 and TRBJ1-4; 8 bases agree with TRBD1. The CDR3 consists of 15 residues. Germline-derived CDR1 and CDR2 are SEHNR and FQNEAQ (reference sequence). J lost 10 bases, V lost 7 bases, and 14 bases had no gene match. The CDR3 sequence: CASTSPGQVVGKLFF. The CDR3 nucleotides read TGTGCCAGCACGAGCCCGGGACAGGTGGTAGGAAAACTGTTTTTT.

This clone was counted once. The V and J genes are TRBV7-9 and TRBJ1-2, with no clear D. The germline CDR1 and CDR2 sequences are SEHNR and FQNEAQ (reference sequence). Trimming stripped 1 base from V and 4 bases from J, with 13 bases between. This CDR3 is 15 amino acids long. CDR3: CASSLGATSPYGYTF. The CDR3 DNA reads as TGTGCCAGCAGCTTAGGAGCAACTTCACCCTATGGCTACACCTTC.